Sequencing of this TCR beta chain was carried out in a study of CD8+ T cells in alopecia areata. As concerns this clone: Its specificity is not known.

Extracted RNA was reverse transcribed into cDNA, the sequencing template. Assay used: immunoSEQ multiplex PCR; TCRdb lists only in-frame clones, some missing. The repertoire holds 90,000 to 130,000 clones, with approximately 59% as singletons. Regarding the study as a whole: Higher clonality than in normal scalp was seen in lesional scalp, especially alopecia totalis/universalis.

The specimen was CD8+ T cells sorted from blood. The origin of this receptor is a human donor in good health.

In nucleotides, the CDR3 is TGCAGCGTTGAAACCGGGACTAGCGGGGGGAACACAGATACGCAGTATTTT. As protein: CSVETGTSGGNTDTQYF. The chain couples TRBV29-1 to TRBJ2-3; 15 nucleotides align to TRBD2. Trimming cost V 2 bases and J 2 bases; bases outside gene matches: 5. The V gene's germline CDR1 is SQVTM and CDR2 ANQGSEA. This CDR3 is built from 17 residues.